Below, one TCR beta chain is given with its context. Its specificity is not known. The CDR3 length is 17 residues. Germline lookup yields CDR1 SEHNR and CDR2 FQNEAQ (reference sequence). V was cut by 5 bases and J by 3 bases, with 22 bases left in between. This entry is derived from a study of molecular identifiers for immune sequencing clone quantification. Across the study: Five aliquots were made in replicates from the RNA of approximately 22,000 or 94,000 naive CD8 cells, and four were sequenced. Study-wide results and limits: Spiked Jurkat TCR RNA equivalent to one cell was reportedly detectable in some 960,000 naive cells. More than 99% of effector molecules, versus under 1% of naive-cell molecules, belonged to clones above 20 RNA copies.

Each CDR3 protein gets one entry after TCRdb re-called the PCR reads with MiXCR. The sample includes approximately 500,000 distinct CDR3 sequences, around 23% of them seen just once. The chain couples TRBV7-9 to TRBJ1-1, with D possibly being TRBD1 (6 bases). The origin of this receptor is a human donor in good health. Some libraries in this study had Jurkat cell RNA spiked in. Sequenced input: naive CD8+ T cells from blood, with Jurkat cell RNA spiked in. The sample's subset: FACS-sorted CD8+CD4-CCR7+CD45RA+ naive T cells. CDR3 sequence reads: CASSPTDRRLSDTEAFF. CDR3 nucleotides: TGTGCCAGCAGCCCTACCGACAGGCGGCTATCAGACACTGAAGCTTTCTTT.